The following is a T cell receptor (beta chain) sequence with its context. Its specificity is not known. Germline-derived CDR1 and CDR2 are MGHDK and SYGVNS. The V end was cut by 1 base, the J end by 4 bases, with 13 bases between. The CDR3 is 16 amino acids. Method: immunoSEQ multiplex PCR; TCRdb's copy keeps in-frame clones and lacks some. The sample consists of about 63,000 clones, 70% to 85% of them appearing once. These data come from a study of vaccination effects on CD4 cells after COVID-19. Study summary: Participants each got two BNT162b2 or mRNA-1273 vaccine doses.

Prior to sequencing, the ViraFEST assay stimulated PBMC with viral peptide pools, which expanded the antigen-specific CD4+ T cells. After less than 11 days in culture, the CD4+ T cells were isolated. Vaccinated participants had no history of SARS-CoV-2 infection and tested negative for nucleocapsid antibodies. It was with about 9.3 IU/ml IL-2 and 9.5 to 10 ug/ml peptides that 1.8 million or so PBMC per well were cultured. Notes on the study in general: Both infection-induced and vaccine-induced clones contracted markedly at late post-vaccination timepoints.

The receptor's source is a human donor who received a COVID-19 vaccine. Sequences were derived from CD4+ T cells from PBMCs cultured with HCoV-OC43 spike peptides, sampled before COVID-19 vaccination. The sample's subset: HCoV-OC43 spike overlapping peptide pool stimulation. V usage is TRBV25-1 and J usage is TRBJ1-4; D possibly corresponds to TRBD1 (5 bases). This chain's CDR3 is CASSEFKGEHNEKLFF. CDR3 DNA: TGTGCCAGCAGTGAATTTAAAGGGGAGCATAATGAAAAACTGTTTTTT.